This T cell receptor (beta chain) emerged from a study of PD-L1 blockade in urothelial cancer (dated by TCRdb to 2016 to 2017). General notes on the study: Therapy was started at some point between 2012 and 2014 for all patients, and atezolizumab 1,200 mg was administered intravenously every 3 weeks. About 85% of the roughly 30 patients were males with bladder-origin urothelial cancer, and about 65% of the roughly 30 reported a prior smoking history. An ECOG performance status of 0 or 1 was recorded for the patients, and 0 to 3 prior chemotherapy regimens had been received by the patients. Blood samples were analyzed 3 weeks after the start of treatment (second dose) and 6 weeks after the start of treatment. Blood samples gave a median of about 130,000 T cells and approximately 80,000 unique TCRs, with a median clonality of approximately 0.08. An exploratory multi-omic analysis was conducted of the somatic, immune and clinical correlates of response to PD-L1 blockade with atezolizumab in urothelial cancer. Pretreatment tumor samples, along with matched peripheral blood serially collected before and after atezolizumab treatment, were subjected to TCR sequencing. Progression-free survival longer than 6 months counted as durable clinical benefit, and TCR features were additionally tested against both progression-free and overall survival. In the same patients, whole exome sequencing and RNA sequencing of pretreatment tumors were performed in addition to TCR sequencing. Durable clinical benefit was achieved by nine patients and was not achieved by 20 patients. Pretreatment blood TCR-seq was available for about 28 patients, at least one posttreatment blood collection was obtained for 24 patients, and tumor TCR-seq was available for 24 patients.

The time point label on this specimen signifies: peripheral blood 6 weeks after treatment start. A cohort of around 29 patients with locally advanced or metastatic urothelial carcinoma, treated at Memorial Sloan Kettering on a trial protocol, was included. Peripheral blood mononuclear cells were collected pretreatment and during treatment, with between 1 and 8 total time points per patient. The Qiagen DNeasy Blood extraction kit was used to purify genomic DNA from total PBMCs and tumor samples. PBMCs were collected pretreatment and during treatment and were isolated and stored as previously described. Synthetic TCR analog templates were spiked into each PCR to estimate absolute template abundance from read counts. The immunoSEQ assay was used to amplify TCRbeta CDR3 regions from genomic DNA with bias-controlled V and J gene primers. Sequencing of rearranged TCRbeta segments was done at approximately 20X coverage. Regarding the original processing steps: Clustering was used to correct sequencing errors, and CDR3s were annotated against IMGT to assign V, D and J genes. Downstream analyses used only productive TCRbeta rearrangements and left out out-of-frame or stop-codon sequences. Clonality was computed as one minus Shannon entropy normalized by the log of the number of unique productive sequences. Clones differing between time points or between blood and tumor were identified using Fisher's exact test with Benjamini-Hochberg correction, with an adjusted p below 0.01 applied as the threshold. TCRdb obtained this table from immuneACCESS and retained in-frame rearrangements with V and J assigned. These tables miss some clones; where compared with another copy, unresolved V genes account for less than half of the shortfall, and the remainder is unexplained. V and J calls and clone size come straight from that table; D and trimming were deduced from the DNA. The sample table holds 100,000 to 150,000 clones, of which 86% were seen once. About 2.4% of the sample goes to the ten largest clones.

Overall results and qualifications from the work: Among patients with durable benefit, tumor-associated TCR clones showed greater expansion in peripheral blood 3 weeks after treatment started (n of about 21, p = 0.022). Because the sample size was small (n of about 29) and many exploratory analyses were performed, the results are intended to be hypothesis-generating. A pretreatment peripheral blood TCR clonality below the median was linked to improved progression-free and overall survival.

The sample holds a few counts of this clone. It lacks a known antigen. No base-level quality is on record; no much larger clone is a single base apart. Relative to germline, V is missing 7 bases and J is missing 11 bases, with 10 bases of the junction outside any gene match. From the cysteine up to the phenylalanine, the CDR3 has a length of 12 residues. Just CDR3 DNA is preserved here, 36 bases in frame from base 1. The CDR1 and CDR2 encoded by the germline V gene are MNHNS and SASEGT. The sequencing here drew on PBMCs, taken around atezolizumab (anti-PD-L1) treatment. In this chain, TRBV6-1 is recombined with TRBJ1-1, and 7 junction bases match TRBD1. The source of this sequence is a man aged 45-65 years with urothelial cancer. For the CDR3, the sequence is CASTGGQLLAFF. Read as DNA, the sequence is TGTGCCAGCACTGGGGGACAGTTATTGGCTTTCTTT.